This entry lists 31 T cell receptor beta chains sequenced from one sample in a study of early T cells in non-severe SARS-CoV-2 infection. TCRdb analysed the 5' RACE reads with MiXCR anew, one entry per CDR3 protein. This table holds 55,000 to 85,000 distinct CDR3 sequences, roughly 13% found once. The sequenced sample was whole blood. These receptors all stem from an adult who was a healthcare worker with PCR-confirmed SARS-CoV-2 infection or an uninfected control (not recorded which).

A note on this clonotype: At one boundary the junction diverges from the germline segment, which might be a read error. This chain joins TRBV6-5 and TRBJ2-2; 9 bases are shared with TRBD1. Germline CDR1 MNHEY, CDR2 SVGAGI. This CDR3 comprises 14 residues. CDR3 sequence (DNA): TGTACCAGCAGTCACAGGGGGCGCACCGGGGAGCTGTTTTTT. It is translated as CTSSHRGRTGELFF.

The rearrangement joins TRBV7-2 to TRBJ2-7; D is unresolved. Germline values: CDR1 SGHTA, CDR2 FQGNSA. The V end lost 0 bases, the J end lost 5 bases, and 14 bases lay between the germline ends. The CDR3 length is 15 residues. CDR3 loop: CASSLAARVFDEQYF. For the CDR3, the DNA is TGTGCCAGCAGCTTAGCGGCTAGGGTTTTCGACGAGCAGTACTTC.

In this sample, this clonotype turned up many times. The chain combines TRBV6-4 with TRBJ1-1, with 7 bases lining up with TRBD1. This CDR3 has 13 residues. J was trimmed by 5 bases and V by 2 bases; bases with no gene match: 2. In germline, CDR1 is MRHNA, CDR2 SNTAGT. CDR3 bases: TGTGCCAGCAGTGACCAGGGGGGAACTGAAGCTTTCTTT. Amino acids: CASSDQGGTEAFF.

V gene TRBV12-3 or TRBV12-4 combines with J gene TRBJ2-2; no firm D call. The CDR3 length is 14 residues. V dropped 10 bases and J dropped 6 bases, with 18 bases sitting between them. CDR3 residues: CATTMGIGSGELFF. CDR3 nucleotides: TGTGCCACCACGATGGGTATCGGATCCGGGGAGCTGTTTTTT.

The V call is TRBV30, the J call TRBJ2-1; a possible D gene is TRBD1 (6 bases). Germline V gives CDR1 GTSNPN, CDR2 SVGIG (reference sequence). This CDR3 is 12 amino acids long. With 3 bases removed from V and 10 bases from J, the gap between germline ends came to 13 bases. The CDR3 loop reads CAWSDRNTEQFF. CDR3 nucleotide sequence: TGTGCCTGGAGCGACAGGAACACCGAGCAGTTCTTC. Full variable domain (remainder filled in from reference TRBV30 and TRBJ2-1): SQTIHQWPATLVQPVGSPLSLECTVEGTSNPNLYWYRQAAGRGLQLLFYSVGIGQISSEVPQNLSASRPQDRQFILSSKKLLLSDSGFYLCAWSDRNTEQFFGPGTRLTVL.

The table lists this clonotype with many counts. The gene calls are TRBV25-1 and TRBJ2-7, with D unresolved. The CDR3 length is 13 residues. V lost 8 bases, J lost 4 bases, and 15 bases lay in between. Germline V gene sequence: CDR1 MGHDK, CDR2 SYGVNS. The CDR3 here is CASAFAPGYEQYF. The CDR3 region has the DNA TGTGCCAGCGCCTTTGCCCCCGGGTACGAGCAGTACTTC.

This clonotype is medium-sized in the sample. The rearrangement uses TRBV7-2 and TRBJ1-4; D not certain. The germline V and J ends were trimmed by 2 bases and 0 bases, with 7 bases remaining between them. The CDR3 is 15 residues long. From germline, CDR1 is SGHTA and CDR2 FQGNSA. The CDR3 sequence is CASSLLRATNEKLFF. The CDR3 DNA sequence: TGTGCCAGCAGCTTACTGCGAGCAACTAATGAAAAACTGTTTTTT.

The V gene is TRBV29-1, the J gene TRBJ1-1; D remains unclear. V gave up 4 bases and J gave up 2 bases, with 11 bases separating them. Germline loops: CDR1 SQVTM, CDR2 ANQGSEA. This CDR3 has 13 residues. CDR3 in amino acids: CSVAWAVNTEAFF. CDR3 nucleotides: TGCAGCGTTGCATGGGCGGTTAACACTGAAGCTTTCTTT.

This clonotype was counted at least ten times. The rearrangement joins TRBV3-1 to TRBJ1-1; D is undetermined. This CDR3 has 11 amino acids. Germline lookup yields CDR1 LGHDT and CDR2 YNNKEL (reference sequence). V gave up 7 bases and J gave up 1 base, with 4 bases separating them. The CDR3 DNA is TGTGCCAGCACAAGGAACACTGAAGCTTTCTTT. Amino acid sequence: CASTRNTEAFF.

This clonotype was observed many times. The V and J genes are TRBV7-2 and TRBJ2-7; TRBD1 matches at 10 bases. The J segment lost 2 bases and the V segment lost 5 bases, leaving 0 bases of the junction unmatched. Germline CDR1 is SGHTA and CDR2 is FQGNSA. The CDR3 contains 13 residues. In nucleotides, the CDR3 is TGTGCCAGCAGCGGGACAGGGGCCTACGAGCAGTACTTC. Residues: CASSGTGAYEQYF.

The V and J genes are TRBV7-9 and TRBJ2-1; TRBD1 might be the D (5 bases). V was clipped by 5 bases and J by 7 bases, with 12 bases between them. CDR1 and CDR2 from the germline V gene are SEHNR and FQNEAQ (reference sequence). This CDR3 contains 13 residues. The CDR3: CASSPTVPNEQFF. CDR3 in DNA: TGTGCCAGCAGCCCGACAGTACCGAATGAGCAGTTCTTC.

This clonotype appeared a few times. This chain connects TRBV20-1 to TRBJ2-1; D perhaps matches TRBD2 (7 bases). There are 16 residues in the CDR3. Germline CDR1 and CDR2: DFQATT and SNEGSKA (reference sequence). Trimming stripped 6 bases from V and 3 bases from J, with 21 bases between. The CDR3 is CSANTLRGGDYNEQFF. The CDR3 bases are TGCAGTGCCAACACCCTTAGGGGGGGGGACTACAATGAGCAGTTCTTC.

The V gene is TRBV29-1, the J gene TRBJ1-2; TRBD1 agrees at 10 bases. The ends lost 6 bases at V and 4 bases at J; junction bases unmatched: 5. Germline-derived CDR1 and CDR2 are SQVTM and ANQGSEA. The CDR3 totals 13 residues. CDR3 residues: CSVRTGGGYGYTF. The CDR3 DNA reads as TGCAGCGTAAGGACAGGGGGTGGCTATGGCTACACCTTC.

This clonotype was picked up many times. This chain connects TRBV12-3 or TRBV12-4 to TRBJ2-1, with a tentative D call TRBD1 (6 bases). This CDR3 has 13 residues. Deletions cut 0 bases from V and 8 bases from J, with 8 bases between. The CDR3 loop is CASSLAGAHEQFF. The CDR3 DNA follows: TGTGCCAGCAGTTTAGCGGGGGCGCATGAGCAGTTCTTC.

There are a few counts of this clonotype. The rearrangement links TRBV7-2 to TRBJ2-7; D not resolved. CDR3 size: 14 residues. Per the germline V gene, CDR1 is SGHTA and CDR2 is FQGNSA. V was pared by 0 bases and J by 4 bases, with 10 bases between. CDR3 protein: CASSLAPDPYEQYF. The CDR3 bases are TGTGCCAGCAGCTTAGCCCCGGACCCATACGAGCAGTACTTC.

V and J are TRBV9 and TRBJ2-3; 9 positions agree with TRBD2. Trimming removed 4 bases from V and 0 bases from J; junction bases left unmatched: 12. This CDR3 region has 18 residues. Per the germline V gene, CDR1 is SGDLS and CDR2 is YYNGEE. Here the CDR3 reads CASSTRYSGGSSTDTQYF. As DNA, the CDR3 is TGTGCCAGCAGCACCCGATATAGCGGGGGTTCGAGCACAGATACGCAGTATTTT.

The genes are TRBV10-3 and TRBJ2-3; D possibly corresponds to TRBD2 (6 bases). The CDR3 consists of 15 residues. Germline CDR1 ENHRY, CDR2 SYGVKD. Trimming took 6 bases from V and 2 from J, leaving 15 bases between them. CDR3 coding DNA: TGTGCCATCAGGGATCGCCTAGCGACCACAGATACGCAGTATTTT. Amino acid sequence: CAIRDRLATTDTQYF.

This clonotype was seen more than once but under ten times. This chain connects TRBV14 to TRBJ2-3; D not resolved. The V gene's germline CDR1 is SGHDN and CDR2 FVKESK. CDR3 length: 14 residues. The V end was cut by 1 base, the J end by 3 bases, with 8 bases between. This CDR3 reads CASSQGVWTDTQYF. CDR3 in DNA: TGTGCCAGCAGCCAAGGGGTTTGGACAGATACGCAGTATTTT.

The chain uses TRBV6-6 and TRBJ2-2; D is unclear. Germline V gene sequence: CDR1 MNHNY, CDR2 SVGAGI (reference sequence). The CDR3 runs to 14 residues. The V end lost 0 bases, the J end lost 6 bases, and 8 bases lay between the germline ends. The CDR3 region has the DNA TGTGCCAGCAGTTACTCGCGGCAGTCCGGGGAGCTGTTTTTT. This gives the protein CASSYSRQSGELFF.

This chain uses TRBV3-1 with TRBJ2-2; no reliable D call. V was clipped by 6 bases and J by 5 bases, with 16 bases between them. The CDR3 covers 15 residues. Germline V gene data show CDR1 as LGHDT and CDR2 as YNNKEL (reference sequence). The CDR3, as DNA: TGTGCCAGCAGAGAGGCAGGTACCTCGACCGGGGAGCTGTTTTTT. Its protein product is CASREAGTSTGELFF. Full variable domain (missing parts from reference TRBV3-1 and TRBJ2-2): DTAVSQTPKYLVTQMGNDKSIKCEQNLGHDTMYWYKQDSKKFLKIMFSYNNKELIINETVPNRFSPKSPDKAHLNLHINSLELGDSAVYFCASREAGTSTGELFFGEGSRLTVL.

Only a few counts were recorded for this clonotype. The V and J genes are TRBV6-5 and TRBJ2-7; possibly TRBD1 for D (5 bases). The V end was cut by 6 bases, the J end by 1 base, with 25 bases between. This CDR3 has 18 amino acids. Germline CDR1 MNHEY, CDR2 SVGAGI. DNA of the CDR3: TGTGCCAGCAGCCCCGTAGGGGTTTGGGGCCAAGCGTCCTACGAGCAGTACTTC. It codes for CASSPVGVWGQASYEQYF.

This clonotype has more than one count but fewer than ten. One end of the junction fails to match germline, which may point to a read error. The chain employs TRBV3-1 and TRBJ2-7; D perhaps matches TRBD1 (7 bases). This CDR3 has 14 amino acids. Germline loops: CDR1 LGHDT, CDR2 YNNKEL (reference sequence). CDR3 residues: CASSQGFLGGTEIF. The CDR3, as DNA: TGTGCCAGCAGCCAAGGCTTCCTGGGCGGGACAGAAATCTTC.

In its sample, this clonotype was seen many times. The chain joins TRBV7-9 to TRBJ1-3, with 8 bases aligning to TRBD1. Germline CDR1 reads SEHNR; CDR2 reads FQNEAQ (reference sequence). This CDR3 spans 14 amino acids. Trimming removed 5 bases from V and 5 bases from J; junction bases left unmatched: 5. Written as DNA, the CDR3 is TGTGCCAGCAGCCCACGGGACAGGAGAAACACCATATATTTT. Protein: CASSPRDRRNTIYF.

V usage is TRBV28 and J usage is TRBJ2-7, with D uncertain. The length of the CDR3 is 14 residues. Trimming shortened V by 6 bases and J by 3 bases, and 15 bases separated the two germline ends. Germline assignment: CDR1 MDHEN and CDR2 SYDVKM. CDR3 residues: CASSGPSFFYEQYF. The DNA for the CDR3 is TGTGCCAGCAGCGGGCCTTCCTTCTTCTACGAGCAGTACTTC. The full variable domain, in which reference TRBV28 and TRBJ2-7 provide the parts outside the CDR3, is DVKVTQSSRYLVKRTGEKVFLECVQDMDHENMFWYRQDPGLGLRLIYFSYDVKMKEKGDIPEGYSVSREKKERFSLILESASTNQTSMYLCASSGPSFFYEQYFGPGTRLTVT.

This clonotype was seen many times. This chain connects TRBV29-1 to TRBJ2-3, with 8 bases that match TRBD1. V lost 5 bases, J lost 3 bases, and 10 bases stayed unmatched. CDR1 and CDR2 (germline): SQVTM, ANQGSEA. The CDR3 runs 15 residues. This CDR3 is CSVNPQGARTDTQYF. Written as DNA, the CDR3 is TGCAGCGTTAACCCGCAGGGGGCCCGAACAGATACGCAGTATTTT.

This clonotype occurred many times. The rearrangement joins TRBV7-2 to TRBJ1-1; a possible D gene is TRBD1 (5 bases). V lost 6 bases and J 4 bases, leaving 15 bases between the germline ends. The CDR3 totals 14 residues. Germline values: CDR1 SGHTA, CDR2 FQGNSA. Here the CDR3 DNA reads TGTGCCAGCAGGTACACCCGGGGGACCACTGAAGCTTTCTTT. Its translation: CASRYTRGTTEAFF.

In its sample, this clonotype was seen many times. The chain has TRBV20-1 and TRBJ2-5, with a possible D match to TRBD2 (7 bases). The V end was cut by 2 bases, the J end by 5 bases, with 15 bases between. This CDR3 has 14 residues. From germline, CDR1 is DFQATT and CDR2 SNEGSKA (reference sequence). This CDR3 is CSARSGGGLETQYF. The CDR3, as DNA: TGCAGTGCTAGATCTGGGGGGGGCTTGGAGACCCAGTACTTC.

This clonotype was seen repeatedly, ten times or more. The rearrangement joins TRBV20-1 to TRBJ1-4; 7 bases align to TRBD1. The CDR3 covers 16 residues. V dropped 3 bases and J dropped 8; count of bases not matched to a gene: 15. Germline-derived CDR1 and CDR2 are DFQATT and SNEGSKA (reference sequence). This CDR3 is CSASPYTGTASEKLFF. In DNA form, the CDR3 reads TGCAGTGCTAGCCCTTACACCGGGACAGCCTCCGAAAAACTGTTTTTT.

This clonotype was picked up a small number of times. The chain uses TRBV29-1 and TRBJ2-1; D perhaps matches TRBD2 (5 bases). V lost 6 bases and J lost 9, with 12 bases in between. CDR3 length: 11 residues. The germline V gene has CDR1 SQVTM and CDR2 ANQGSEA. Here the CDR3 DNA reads TGCAGCGTGGACCTAGCTGTTGAGCAGTTCTTC. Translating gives CSVDLAVEQFF.

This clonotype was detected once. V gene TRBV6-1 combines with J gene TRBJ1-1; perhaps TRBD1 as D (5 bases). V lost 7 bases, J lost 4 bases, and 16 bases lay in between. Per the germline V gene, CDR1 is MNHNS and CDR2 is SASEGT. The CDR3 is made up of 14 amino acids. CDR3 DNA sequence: TGTGCCAGCATTGGGGACCTCAAGCGCACTGAAGCTTTCTTT. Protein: CASIGDLKRTEAFF.

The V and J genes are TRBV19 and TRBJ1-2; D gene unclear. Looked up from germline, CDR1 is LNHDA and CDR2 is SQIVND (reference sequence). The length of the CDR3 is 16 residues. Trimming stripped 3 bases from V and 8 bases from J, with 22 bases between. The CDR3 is CASSIHTENRNRGYTF. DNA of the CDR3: TGTGCCAGTAGTATTCACACCGAGAATCGTAACCGCGGCTACACCTTC.